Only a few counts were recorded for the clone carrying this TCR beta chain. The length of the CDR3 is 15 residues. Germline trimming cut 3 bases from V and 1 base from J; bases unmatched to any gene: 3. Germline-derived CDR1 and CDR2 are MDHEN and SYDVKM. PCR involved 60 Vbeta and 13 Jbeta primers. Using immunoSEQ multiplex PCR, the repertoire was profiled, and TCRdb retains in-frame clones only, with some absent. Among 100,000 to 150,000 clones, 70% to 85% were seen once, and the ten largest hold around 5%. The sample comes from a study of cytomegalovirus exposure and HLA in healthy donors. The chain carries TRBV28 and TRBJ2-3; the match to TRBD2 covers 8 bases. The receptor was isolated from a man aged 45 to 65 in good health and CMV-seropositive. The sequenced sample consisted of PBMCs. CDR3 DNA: TGTGCCAGCAGTTTCAGCGGGGGCCGCACAGATACGCAGTATTTT. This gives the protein CASSFSGGRTDTQYF. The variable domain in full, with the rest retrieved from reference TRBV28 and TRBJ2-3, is DVKVTQSSRYLVKRTGEKVFLECVQDMDHENMFWYRQDPGLGLRLIYFSYDVKMKEKGDIPEGYSVSREKKERFSLILESASTNQTSMYLCASSFSGGRTDTQYFGPGTRLTVL.